This T cell receptor beta chain was observed in a study of T-cell reconstitution after alpha-beta-depleted transplantation in children. The CDR3 loop spans 16 amino acids. The V gene's germline CDR1 is SGHNT and CDR2 YYREEE (reference sequence). The junction had 12 bases not matched to a gene; V was cut back by 4 bases and J by 7 bases. Unique molecular identifiers were used in preparing the TCRbeta library. One entry per CDR3 protein results from TCRdb running MiXCR on the PCR reads. Of about 200,000 distinct CDR3 sequences in the sample, approximately 14% were seen once. This specimen was PBMCs from the stem cell graft donor, taken from the stem cell graft. The chain links TRBV5-4 to TRBJ2-1; TRBD1 aligns across 9 bases. This TCR came from a human donor who donated a stem cell graft to a child with acute lymphoblastic leukemia. This chain's CDR3 is CASSPLEPGQGNEQFF. The CDR3 DNA reads as TGTGCCAGCAGCCCACTGGAACCGGGACAGGGAAATGAGCAGTTCTTC.